The source of this T cell receptor beta chain is a study of CD8+CD57+ T cells in acquired aplastic anemia (dated by TCRdb to 2016 to 2019). Concerning the study at large: Extracted DNA from sorted CD4+ and CD8+ cells averaged around 3.3 ug, ranging from 0.2 to 27.4 ug. For healthy donor samples, the average read count was around 9.8 million for CD4+ cells and roughly 11 million for CD8+ cells. Summary of the overall study and its limitations: No significant difference in CD8+ Simpson's diversity was found between patients and healthy controls (P=0.060). Although 25 to 30 CD8+ CDR3 sequences were shared by patients and controls, these sequences appeared highly expressed in patients and within the immunodominant clones of patients.

Genomic DNA served as template for TCR beta VDJ combination and CDR3 sequence profiling. TCR repertoire sequencing was run on an Illumina HiSeq 2000. In the authors' own workflow: Repertoire assessment relied on Simpson's diversity index, CDR3 size and DJ length profiles, and TRBV/TRBJ rearrangement plots. Whichever DNA sequence was most abundant in the deep sequencing data was defined as the immunodominant clone. CDR3 amino acid sequences were screened for sharing across subjects and compared with published repertoires and the VDJdb database. The public reads were quality trimmed at Q25 with fastp and then assembled into clones with MiXCR by TCRdb, keeping productive beta chains. All rows with the same CDR3 protein become a single entry with the most common DNA and genes. What appears here as the V and J calls and clone size reflects TCRdb's work, not the paper's. This sample gives over 150,000 distinct CDR3 sequences in total; approximately 43% of them show up just once. Of the sample, approximately 1% is held by the ten largest clones.

In the study, sorted CD4+ and CD8+ blood T cells from patients with severe aplastic anemia and from healthy subjects underwent deep sequencing of TCR repertoires. Ficoll-Paque density gradient centrifugation was used to isolate peripheral blood mononuclear cells. Before DNA extraction, CD4+ and CD8+ T cells were sorted with FACS or magnetic beads. This clonotype was seen at least ten times. It lacks a known antigen. Base-call qualities are not available, and no considerably larger clone is one nucleotide away. The clonotype originates from a human donor in good health. Sequenced material: sorted CD4+, CD8+, or CD8+CD57+ T cells (not recorded which) from PBMCs.

CDR3 loop: CASSVTGGLYEQYF. The DNA sequence is given as TGTGCCAGCAGCGTGACAGGGGGCCTCTACGAGCAGTACTTC. The sequence joins TRBV7-2 to TRBJ2-7, and TRBD1 aligns with 10 junction nucleotides. CDR1 and CDR2 are read off the germline V gene as SGHTA and FQGNSA. V loses 5 bases at its end and J loses 3 bases; junction bases beyond the gene matches: 4. The CDR3 covers 14 residues, taking in both the cysteine and the phenylalanine. Only the CDR3 DNA stays, 42 bases, in frame from base 1.